Shown below are 29 T cell receptor beta chains from a single sample sequenced in a study of memory CD4+ T cells and cytomegalovirus serostatus. The table came from immunoSEQ multiplex PCR; TCRdb's copy has only in-frame clones and leaves some out. The sample holds about 52,000 clones, around 80% seen once. Single viable CD3+CD4+CD8-CD45RO+ cells were sorted as the memory CD4+ T cells. Material for sequencing was memory CD4+ T cells from blood. All receptors come from an adult in good health and CMV-seropositive.

The chain is built from TRBV2 and TRBJ1-3; no firm D call. Germline loops: CDR1 SNHLY, CDR2 FYNNEI. Trimming removed 3 bases from V and 0 bases from J, with 12 bases in between. The CDR3 contains 16 residues. The CDR3 DNA reads as TGTGCCAGCAGTGACAGCCCAATTATCTCTGGAAACACCATATATTTT. As protein: CASSDSPIISGNTIYF.

This chain uses TRBV2 with TRBJ1-1; D remains unclear. The CDR3 spans 13 residues. Trimming removed 7 bases at V and 5 bases at J, with 14 bases between. Germline CDR1 reads SNHLY; CDR2 reads FYNNEI. In DNA form, the CDR3 reads TGTGCCAGCATTGGGGATGGAGGGACTGAAGCTTTCTTT. This translates into CASIGDGGTEAFF.

The rearrangement joins TRBV4-3 to TRBJ2-2; D ambiguous. V was pared by 0 bases and J by 7 bases, with 12 bases between. From germline, CDR1 is LGHNA and CDR2 YSLEER. The length of the CDR3 is 15 residues. The DNA for the CDR3 is TGCGCCAGCAGCCAAGATTCCGACGGGCTCGGGGAGCTGTTTTTT. Protein: CASSQDSDGLGELFF.

The rearrangement uses TRBV9 and TRBJ2-5; the D gene is possibly TRBD2 (7 bases). V lost 0 bases and J 3 bases, leaving 18 bases between the germline ends. CDR1 is SGDLS and CDR2 is YYNGEE in the germline V gene. This CDR3 comprises 17 residues. The DNA for the CDR3 is TGTGCCAGCAGCGTAGGCACCTGGGGGGGCCACAAAGAGACCCAGTACTTC. Its protein product is CASSVGTWGGHKETQYF.

The chain has TRBV5-1 and TRBJ2-2, with D perhaps TRBD2 (5 bases). The ends were cut back, 2 bases at V and 5 bases at J, with 10 bases in the middle. The CDR3 loop spans 14 amino acids. CDR1 is SGHRS and CDR2 is YFSETQ in the germline V gene. CDR3 DNA sequence: TGCGCCAGCAGCTTATTCGGGGAGACCGGGGAGCTGTTTTTT. This sequence encodes CASSLFGETGELFF.

The V and J genes are TRBV25-1 and TRBJ2-1, with 10 bases that match TRBD2. The length of the CDR3 is 16 residues. The V gene's germline CDR1 is MGHDK and CDR2 SYGVNS. V trimming: 3 bases; J trimming: 2 bases; junction bases outside the gene matches: 4. CDR3 in amino acids: CASSDHSGGAYNEQFF. The CDR3 bases are TGTGCCAGCAGTGACCACAGCGGGGGGGCCTACAATGAGCAGTTCTTC.

This clone was counted a single time. The J gene is TRBJ1-1, the V gene TRBV9, with D perhaps matching TRBD1 (5 bases). The CDR3 totals 16 residues. V was cut by 4 bases and J by 0 bases, with 16 bases left in between. Germline values: CDR1 SGDLS, CDR2 YYNGEE. The CDR3 DNA follows: TGTGCCAGCAGCCCAGGAGGGGCCCTTTTGAACACTGAAGCTTTCTTT. Translated: CASSPGGALLNTEAFF.

The rearrangement joins TRBV7-2 to TRBJ1-2, with D maybe TRBD1 (5 bases). This CDR3 is 13 amino acids long. CDR1 is SGHTA, CDR2 FQGNSA, per germline. V dropped 5 bases and J dropped 3 bases, with 10 bases sitting between them. The CDR3 DNA reads as TGTGCCAGCAGCGCTCAGGGATACTATGGCTACACCTTC. It is translated as CASSAQGYYGYTF.

This clone showed up just a few times. The chain has TRBV2 and TRBJ1-2; TRBD1 matches at 7 bases. The CDR3 totals 15 residues. Trimming removed 7 bases from V and 1 base from J; junction bases left unmatched: 9. The germline gives CDR1 SNHLY, CDR2 FYNNEI. CDR3 residues: CASTQGQAVNYGYTF. In nucleotides, the CDR3 is TGTGCCAGCACACAAGGACAGGCGGTTAACTATGGCTACACCTTC.

The chain joins TRBV9 to TRBJ2-5; tentative D call: TRBD1 (5 bases). The length of the CDR3 is 13 residues. V lost 4 bases and J lost 5, with 12 bases in between. CDR1 and CDR2 (germline): SGDLS, YYNGEE. CDR3 protein: CASSLQGSETQYF. In nucleotides, the CDR3 is TGTGCCAGCAGCCTCCAGGGATCTGAGACCCAGTACTTC.

The chain couples TRBV9 to TRBJ1-2; D not resolved. Germline CDR1 and CDR2: SGDLS and YYNGEE. Between the trimmed V and J ends, which lost 0 bases and 4 bases, there was a span of 10 bases. This CDR3 has 14 residues. Here the CDR3 DNA reads TGTGCCAGCAGCGTAGGCCCGTCAGCCTATGGCTACACCTTC. Encoded protein: CASSVGPSAYGYTF.

The chain uses TRBV4-3 and TRBJ2-2; D is unresolved. Germline V CDR1 and CDR2: LGHNA, YSLEER. The V end was cut by 0 bases, the J end by 2 bases, with 13 bases between. The length of the CDR3 is 17 residues. The CDR3 DNA reads TGCGCCAGCAGCCAAGAAGTCCTAATAGGTAACACCGGGGAGCTGTTTTTT. As protein: CASSQEVLIGNTGELFF.

The rearrangement uses TRBV11-2 and TRBJ2-7, with a possible D match to TRBD2 (6 bases). The CDR3 sequence is 14 residues long. Germline-derived CDR1 and CDR2 are SGHAT and FQNNGV. V dropped 2 bases and J dropped 1 base, with 9 bases sitting between them. CDR3 nucleotides: TGTGCCAGCAGCTTATCGGAGGGGTCCTACGAGCAGTACTTC. Translated, it gives CASSLSEGSYEQYF.

The chain uses TRBV4-1 and TRBJ2-7; perhaps TRBD1 as D (6 bases). V was clipped by 1 base and J by 3 bases, with 13 bases between them. The germline V gene has CDR1 MGHRA and CDR2 YSYEKL. The CDR3 runs 15 residues. CDR3 residues: CASSQGFGQNYEQYF. Here the CDR3 DNA reads TGCGCCAGCAGCCAAGGGTTCGGACAGAACTACGAGCAGTACTTC.

This chain joins TRBV6-1 and TRBJ2-7; D gene ambiguous. Trimming shortened V by 2 bases and J by 0 bases, and 8 bases separated the two germline ends. This CDR3 has 14 residues. The V gene's germline CDR1 is MNHNS and CDR2 SASEGT. Written as DNA, the CDR3 is TGTGCCAGCAGTGAAATTTGGAGCTCCTACGAGCAGTACTTC. Translation: CASSEIWSSYEQYF.

This sequence joins TRBV5-5 and TRBJ2-3; D gene uncertain. CDR1 SGHKS and CDR2 YYEKEE come from the germline V gene (reference sequence). The CDR3 length is 14 residues. Trimming pared 4 bases from V and 1 base from J, leaving 10 bases between. The CDR3 region has the DNA TGTGCCAGCAGCCGGAACGCGGGCACAGATACGCAGTATTTT. Translating gives CASSRNAGTDTQYF. The full variable domain, rest sourced from reference TRBV5-5 and TRBJ2-3, is DAGVTQSPTHLIKTRGQQVTLRCSPISGHKSVSWYQQVLGQGPQFIFQYYEKEERGRGNFPDRFSARQFPNYSSELNVNALLLGDSALYLCASSRNAGTDTQYFGPGTRLTVL.

The sample holds a few counts of this clone. The rearrangement links TRBV6-6 to TRBJ1-2; D is unclear. The V and J ends lost 4 bases and 1 base respectively, with 10 bases between them. CDR1 MNHNY and CDR2 SVGAGI come from the germline V gene (reference sequence). The CDR3 contains 14 residues. The CDR3 region is CASSSPPDNYGYTF. Here the CDR3 DNA reads TGTGCCAGCAGTTCCCCCCCAGATAACTATGGCTACACCTTC.

V and J are TRBV25-1 and TRBJ2-2; TRBD1 is a possible D gene (5 bases). This CDR3 contains 17 residues. Deletions cut 1 base from V and 1 base from J, with 13 bases between. Germline CDR1 reads MGHDK; CDR2 reads SYGVNS. The CDR3 DNA reads TGTGCCAGCAGTGAATCCGGCAGGGTGATGAACACCGGGGAGCTGTTTTTT. Translation gives CASSESGRVMNTGELFF.

This rearrangement joins TRBV7-9 to TRBJ2-7, with a possible D match to TRBD1 (5 bases). In germline, CDR1 is SEHNR, CDR2 FQNEAQ (reference sequence). This CDR3 comprises 13 residues. V was cut by 0 bases and J by 8 bases, with 11 bases left in between. CDR3 loop: CASSLAGVFKQYF. CDR3 DNA sequence: TGTGCCAGCAGCTTAGCAGGGGTTTTCAAGCAGTACTTC. The full variable domain, rest sourced from reference TRBV7-9 and TRBJ2-7, is DTGVSQNPRHKITKRGQNVTFRCDPISEHNRLYWYRQTLGQGPEFLTYFQNEAQLEKSRLLSDRFSAERPKGSFSTLEIQRTEQGDSAMYLCASSLAGVFKQYFGPGTRLTVT.

This clone occurred a few times. The chain combines TRBV2 with TRBJ1-1; TRBD1 is a possible D gene (6 bases). Trimming removed 3 bases from V and 11 bases from J, with 10 bases in between. The CDR3 sequence is 11 residues long. The V gene's germline CDR1 is SNHLY and CDR2 FYNNEI. The CDR3 here is CASSEDREAFF. In nucleotides, the CDR3 is TGTGCCAGCAGTGAGGACAGAGAGGCTTTCTTT.

V and J are TRBV12-1 and TRBJ1-5; TRBD1, as called in the table, went unchecked against the DNA. TRBV12-1 is a pseudogene segment. This CDR3 has 14 residues. This CDR3 reads CASSFAGVVQPQHF. CDR3 nucleotide sequence: TGTGCCAGCAGCTTTGCAGGGGTAGTTCAGCCCCAGCATTTT.

V and J are TRBV10-3 and TRBJ1-2; 7 positions agree with TRBD1. Germline V gene sequence: CDR1 ENHRY, CDR2 SYGVKD. The J segment lost 2 bases and the V segment lost 2 bases, leaving 5 bases of the junction unmatched. The CDR3 spans 15 residues. CDR3 residues: CAISEGQVVNYGYTF. CDR3 in DNA: TGTGCCATCAGTGAGGGACAGGTGGTAAACTATGGCTACACCTTC.

This clone has only one observation. J is TRBJ2-5 and V is TRBV7-2, with D possibly called TRBD1 or TRBD2 (6 bases each). The germline V gene has CDR1 SGHTA and CDR2 FQGNSA. The CDR3 has 14 amino acids. The V gene lost 2 bases and the J gene lost 5 bases, with 12 bases spanning the gap. Here the CDR3 reads CASSLQGRSETQYF. The CDR3 DNA is TGTGCCAGCAGCTTACAGGGGAGGTCTGAGACCCAGTACTTC.

This clone came up once. This chain links TRBV19 with TRBJ2-7; 9 nucleotides line up with TRBD2. CDR1 and CDR2 (germline): LNHDA, SQIVND (reference sequence). This CDR3 contains 16 residues. V was pared by 5 bases and J by 0 bases, with 8 bases of the junction left unmatched. CDR3 protein: CASSDPSGEHSYEQYF. CDR3 nucleotides: TGTGCCAGTAGTGATCCTAGCGGGGAGCACTCCTACGAGCAGTACTTC.

This clone was seen only once. V gene TRBV9 combines with J gene TRBJ2-1; TRBD2 aligns across 12 bases. Per the germline V gene, CDR1 is SGDLS and CDR2 is YYNGEE. The length of the CDR3 is 16 residues. V trimming: 3 bases; J trimming: 7 bases; junction bases outside the gene matches: 8. The chain's CDR3 is CASSAGLAGGQNEQFF. CDR3 in DNA: TGTGCCAGCAGCGCGGGCCTAGCGGGGGGGCAAAATGAGCAGTTCTTC.

The chain uses TRBV29-1 and TRBJ2-5; TRBD1 agrees at 8 bases. Trimming took 3 bases from V and 5 from J; bases not matched to a gene: 5. The CDR3 covers 13 residues. The germline CDR1 and CDR2 sequences are SQVTM and ANQGSEA. Written as DNA, the CDR3 is TGCAGCGTTGACAGGGGGCGATACGAGACCCAGTACTTC. Translating it yields CSVDRGRYETQYF.

V and J are TRBV18 and TRBJ1-2; 11 bases are shared with TRBD1. This CDR3 contains 13 residues. After removal of 6 bases from V and 10 bases from J, the junction contained 7 bases not matched to a gene. The V gene's germline CDR1 is KGHSH and CDR2 LQKENI. The CDR3 loop is CASSGQGGLDYTF. The DNA for the CDR3 is TGTGCCAGCTCGGGACAGGGGGGCCTCGACTACACCTTC.

The chain is built from TRBV28 and TRBJ1-4; perhaps TRBD1 as D (5 bases). V lost 5 bases, J lost 3 bases, and 7 bases lay in between. Germline V gene sequence: CDR1 MDHEN, CDR2 SYDVKM. This CDR3 region has 13 residues. The CDR3 loop reads CASSMGANEKLFF. The CDR3 nucleotides are TGTGCCAGCAGTATGGGGGCTAATGAAAAACTGTTTTTT.

The J gene is TRBJ2-3, the V gene TRBV7-3, with TRBD2 matching over 10 bases. The CDR3 consists of 15 residues. Germline CDR1 reads SGHTA; CDR2 reads FQGTGA. Trimming at V came to 5 bases and at J to 0 bases, leaving 2 bases not matched to a gene. The DNA for the CDR3 is TGTGCCAGCAGCGTGACTAGCGGGAGCACAGATACGCAGTATTTT. Its protein is CASSVTSGSTDTQYF.